This TCR beta chain was found in a study of CD8 T cells in Susac syndrome. Germline CDR1 SEHNR, CDR2 FQNEAQ (reference sequence). The CDR3 loop spans 14 amino acids. The germline V and J ends were trimmed by 4 bases and 6 bases, with 15 bases remaining between them. In blood CD8+ and CD4+ T cells, TCR beta underwent sequencing. Random-hexamer reverse transcription was applied to roughly 0.5 to 1 ug RNA. The immunoSEQ assay covered 54 Vbeta and 13 Jbeta segments for CDR3. TCRdb reprocessed the immunoSEQ multiplex PCR reads with MiXCR, giving one entry per CDR3 protein. This sample has about 130,000 distinct CDR3 sequences; 91% occur once, and the top ten carry around 0.24%.

V is TRBV7-9 and J is TRBJ1-2, with a weak D call TRBD1 (6 bases). Sequencing was carried out using CD8+ T cells from PBMCs. The TCR was taken from a human donor with multiple sclerosis. In nucleotides, the CDR3 is TGTGCCAGCAGCTCGTTACAGGGAGGAGATGGCTACACCTTC. Its protein is CASSSLQGGDGYTF.